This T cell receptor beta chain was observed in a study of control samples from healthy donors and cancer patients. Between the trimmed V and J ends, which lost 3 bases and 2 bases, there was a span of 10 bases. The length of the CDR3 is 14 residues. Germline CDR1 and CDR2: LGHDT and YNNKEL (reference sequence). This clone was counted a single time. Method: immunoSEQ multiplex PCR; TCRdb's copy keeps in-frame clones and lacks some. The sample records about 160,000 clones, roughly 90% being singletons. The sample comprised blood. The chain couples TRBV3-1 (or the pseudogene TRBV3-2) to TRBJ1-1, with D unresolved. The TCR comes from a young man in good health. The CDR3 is CASSHGLINTEAFF. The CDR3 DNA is TGTGCCAGCAGCCACGGACTCATAAACACTGAAGCTTTCTTT.